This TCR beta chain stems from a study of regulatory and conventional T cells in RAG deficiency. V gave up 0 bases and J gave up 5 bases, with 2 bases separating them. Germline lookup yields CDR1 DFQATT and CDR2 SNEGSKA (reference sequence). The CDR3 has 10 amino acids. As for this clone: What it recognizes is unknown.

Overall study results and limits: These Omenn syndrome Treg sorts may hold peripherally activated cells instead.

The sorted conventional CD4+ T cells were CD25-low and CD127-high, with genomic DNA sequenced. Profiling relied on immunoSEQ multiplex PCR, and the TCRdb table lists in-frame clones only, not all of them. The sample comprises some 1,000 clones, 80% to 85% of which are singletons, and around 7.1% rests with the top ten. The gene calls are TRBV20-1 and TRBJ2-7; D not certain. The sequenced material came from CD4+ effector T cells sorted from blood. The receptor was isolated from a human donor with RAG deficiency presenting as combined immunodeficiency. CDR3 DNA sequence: TGCAGTGCTAGAGATAACGAGCAGTACTTC. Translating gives CSARDNEQYF.